A single sample is the source of the 24 T cell receptor beta chains below, sequenced in a study of blood T cell repertoires in COVID-19. The protocol was immunoSEQ multiplex PCR, while the TCRdb copy is restricted to in-frame clones and leaves out a portion. The table has a few hundred thousand clones, just over 90% seen once; the top ten hold roughly 0.9%. The sequenced sample consisted of PBMCs or T cells enriched from blood (not recorded which). Receptors originate from a woman between 35 and 50 years old who had been exposed to COVID-19.

This clone was detected a few times. The chain links TRBV18 to TRBJ2-2; D possibly corresponds to TRBD2 (5 bases). The CDR3 extends over 12 amino acids. Germline V gene sequence: CDR1 KGHSH, CDR2 LQKENI. Between the trimmed V and J ends, which lost 6 bases and 5 bases, there was a span of 7 bases. CDR3 residues: CASSTGTGELFF. The DNA for the CDR3 is TGTGCCAGCTCGACGGGGACCGGGGAGCTGTTTTTT. Full variable domain (remainder filled in from reference TRBV18 and TRBJ2-2): NAGVMQNPRHLVRRRGQEARLRCSPMKGHSHVYWYRQLPEEGLKFMVYLQKENIIDESGMPKERFSAEFPKEGPSILRIQQVVRGDSAAYFCASSTGTGELFFGEGSRLTVL.

The V call is TRBV4-3, the J call TRBJ1-5; D might be TRBD1 (5 bases). CDR3 length: 15 residues. Germline V gene sequence: CDR1 LGHNA, CDR2 YSLEER. The ends were cut back, 1 base at V and 3 bases at J, with 10 bases in the middle. CDR3 protein: CASSQVRANNQPQHF. DNA of the CDR3: TGCGCCAGCAGCCAAGTCAGGGCCAACAATCAGCCCCAGCATTTT.

This clone was seen once. V usage is TRBV5-4 and J usage is TRBJ1-2; 8 bases are a match to TRBD1. Per germline, CDR1 SGHNT and CDR2 YYREEE (reference sequence). The CDR3 totals 16 residues. Germline trimming cut 4 bases from V and 4 bases from J; bases unmatched to any gene: 12. The CDR3 DNA sequence: TGTGCCAGCAGCCCCCCCGGCGGGGGACAGGCCTATGGCTACACCTTC. Its translation is CASSPPGGGQAYGYTF.

The chain employs TRBV7-9 and TRBJ1-2; possible D gene TRBD1, 6 bases. Looked up from germline, CDR1 is SEHNR and CDR2 is FQNEAQ (reference sequence). This CDR3 comprises 15 residues. Trimming left V 5 bases short and J 2 bases short, with 15 bases between. This CDR3 is CASSLWTATNYGYTF. CDR3 DNA sequence: TGTGCCAGCAGCCTATGGACAGCCACCAACTATGGCTACACCTTC.

The gene calls are TRBV27 and TRBJ1-4; D is perhaps TRBD1 (5 bases). Germline V gene sequence: CDR1 MNHEY, CDR2 SMNVEV (reference sequence). Trimming pared 4 bases from V and 0 bases from J, leaving 9 bases between. There are 15 residues in the CDR3. Written as DNA, the CDR3 is TGTGCCAGCAGTTCGATCAGGGCAACTAATGAAAAACTGTTTTTT. Translating it yields CASSSIRATNEKLFF.

The chain recombines TRBV7-9 with TRBJ1-2; D is unresolved. Germline assignment: CDR1 SEHNR and CDR2 FQNEAQ (reference sequence). V gave up 5 bases and J gave up 6 bases, with 4 bases separating them. The CDR3 is 10 residues long. The CDR3 DNA reads TGTGCCAGCAGCCAAAATGGCTACACCTTC. Residues: CASSQNGYTF.

The chain couples TRBV2 to TRBJ2-7; D possibly corresponds to TRBD2 (5 bases). Per the germline V gene, CDR1 is SNHLY and CDR2 is FYNNEI. The CDR3 runs 13 residues. The V and J ends lost 4 bases and 7 bases respectively, with 14 bases between them. The chain's CDR3 is CASSVPPAEEQYF. The CDR3 DNA sequence: TGTGCCAGCAGTGTCCCCCCAGCGGAGGAGCAGTACTTC.

The chain couples TRBV5-1 to TRBJ2-1, with a possible D match to TRBD2 (5 bases). This CDR3 has 13 residues. The V gene lost 1 base and the J gene lost 6 bases, with 8 bases spanning the gap. Germline loops: CDR1 SGHRS, CDR2 YFSETQ. The CDR3 coding sequence is TGCGCCAGCAGCTTGACTAGATTCAATGAGCAGTTCTTC. Translation: CASSLTRFNEQFF.

The chain links TRBV7-9 to TRBJ2-3; 10 bases are shared with TRBD1. Germline lookup yields CDR1 SEHNR and CDR2 FQNEAQ (reference sequence). CDR3 length equals 21 residues. With 6 bases clipped from V and 0 bases from J, the junction kept 21 bases outside the gene matches. The CDR3 protein is CASRRIRQGAPGFASTDTQYF. The CDR3 DNA reads TGTGCCAGCAGAAGGATTCGACAGGGGGCGCCGGGCTTTGCTAGCACAGATACGCAGTATTTT.

The genes are TRBV19 and TRBJ1-5, with TRBD1 matching 9 bases. Germline V gene sequence: CDR1 LNHDA, CDR2 SQIVND (reference sequence). V lost 9 bases to trimming and J lost 5 bases; unmatched junction nucleotides: 8. The CDR3 is 14 amino acids. CDR3 loop: CASSRQGGYQPQHF. The CDR3 region has the DNA TGTGCCAGCTCTCGACAGGGGGGGTATCAGCCCCAGCATTTT. The whole variable domain, filled in from reference TRBV19 and TRBJ1-5, reads DGGITQSPKYLFRKEGQNVTLSCEQNLNHDAMYWYRQDPGQGLRLIYYSQIVNDFQKGDIAEGYSVSREKKESFPLTVTSAQKNPTAFYLCASSRQGGYQPQHFGDGTRLSIL.

The chain joins TRBV10-2 to TRBJ1-5; D gene ambiguous. Between the trimmed V and J ends, which lost 7 bases and 7 bases, there was a span of 14 bases. Germline CDR1 WSHSY, CDR2 SAAADI. This CDR3 spans 13 amino acids. The CDR3 loop is CASTVSGRQPQHF. CDR3 nucleotides: TGCGCCAGCACGGTTAGTGGGAGGCAGCCCCAGCATTTT.

V usage is TRBV5-1 and J usage is TRBJ2-1; 9 bases are shared with TRBD1. CDR1 and CDR2 from the germline V gene are SGHRS and YFSETQ. The junction had 4 bases not matched to a gene; V was cut back by 0 bases and J by 0 bases. The CDR3 has 17 residues. The DNA of the CDR3 is TGCGCCAGCAGCTTGGAAGGACAGGGGAGCTCCTACAATGAGCAGTTCTTC. It yields the protein CASSLEGQGSSYNEQFF.

This rearrangement joins TRBV7-3 to TRBJ2-2, with 9 bases fitting TRBD1. This CDR3 is 16 amino acids long. The germline gives CDR1 SGHTA, CDR2 FQGTGA. V trimming: 5 bases; J trimming: 1 base; junction bases outside the gene matches: 5. The CDR3 bases are TGTGCCAGCAGCCGTCCGGGACAGGGGAACACCGGGGAGCTGTTTTTT. Translated, it gives CASSRPGQGNTGELFF. Full variable domain (missing parts from reference TRBV7-3 and TRBJ2-2): GAGVSQTPSNKVTEKGKYVELRCDPISGHTALYWYRQSLGQGPEFLIYFQGTGAADDSGLPNDRFFAVRPEGSVSTLKIQRTERGDSAVYLCASSRPGQGNTGELFFGEGSRLTVL.

V usage is TRBV27 and J usage is TRBJ1-5, with TRBD1 matching over 7 bases. The CDR3 is made up of 15 amino acids. Germline trimming cut 4 bases from V and 7 bases from J; bases unmatched to any gene: 10. CDR1 and CDR2 from the germline V gene are MNHEY and SMNVEV (reference sequence). The CDR3 DNA reads as TGTGCCAGCAGTTCCCGGACAGGTTGGGAGCAGCCCCAGCATTTT. The encoded protein is CASSSRTGWEQPQHF.

J is TRBJ1-4 and V is TRBV30; 8 bases fit TRBD1. J lost 10 bases, V lost 2 bases, and 0 bases had no gene match. CDR3 size: 11 residues. The V gene's germline CDR1 is GTSNPN and CDR2 SVGIG (reference sequence). The CDR3 DNA reads TGTGCCTGGAGTACAGGGGGAAAACTGTTTTTT. It specifies CAWSTGGKLFF.

This clone was observed once. J is TRBJ1-1 and V is TRBV6-5; the D is unclear. Germline V gene data show CDR1 as MNHEY and CDR2 as SVGAGI. The CDR3 is 14 residues long. V gave up 0 bases and J gave up 1 base, with 6 bases separating them. CDR3 sequence reads: CASSYSTANTEAFF. CDR3 nucleotides: TGTGCCAGCAGTTACTCAACAGCGAACACTGAAGCTTTCTTT.

The CDR3 loop reads CASSFHRDSGNTIYF. The DNA for the CDR3 is TGTGCCAGCAGCTTCCACAGGGACTCTGGAAACACCATATATTTT. This chain connects TRBV21-1 to TRBJ1-3; no check of the table's D call, TRBD1, against the DNA was made. TRBV21-1 is designated a pseudogene. This CDR3 has 15 residues.

The V gene is TRBV24-1, the J gene TRBJ2-7, with 7 bases aligning to TRBD1. In germline, CDR1 is KGHDR, CDR2 SFDVKD. CDR3 length equals 14 residues. J lost 1 base, V lost 4 bases, and 3 bases had no gene match. CDR3 region: CATSDSGQSYEQYF. The DNA of the CDR3 is TGTGCCACCAGTGACTCGGGACAGTCCTACGAGCAGTACTTC.

The rearrangement joins TRBV6-5 to TRBJ1-1; TRBD1 is a possible D gene (5 bases). CDR1 and CDR2 (germline): MNHEY, SVGAGI. The V end was cut by 2 bases, the J end by 14 bases, with 15 bases between. The CDR3 has 12 amino acids. CDR3 in amino acids: CASSYIQGGLFF. The CDR3 DNA sequence: TGTGCCAGCAGTTACATTCAGGGAGGTTTGTTCTTT.

The chain links TRBV7-6 to TRBJ1-1, with 8 bases aligning to TRBD1. This CDR3 is 17 amino acids long. Germline CDR1 reads SGHVS; CDR2 reads FNYEAQ. After removal of 1 base from V and 1 base from J, the junction contained 8 bases not matched to a gene. This CDR3 is CASSLGGHRGRNTEAFF. The DNA of the CDR3 is TGTGCCAGCAGCTTAGGGGGCCACAGGGGGAGGAACACTGAAGCTTTCTTT.

This chain joins TRBV27 and TRBJ2-3, with D possibly TRBD1 on 6 matching bases. CDR3 length: 14 amino acids. Trimming took 7 bases from V and 0 from J, leaving 11 bases between them. Germline V gives CDR1 MNHEY, CDR2 SMNVEV (reference sequence). CDR3 loop: CASKAGESTDTQYF. The CDR3, as DNA: TGTGCCAGCAAGGCAGGGGAAAGCACAGATACGCAGTATTTT.

The chain couples TRBV6-2 or TRBV6-3 to TRBJ1-2; D gene uncertain. Looked up from germline, CDR1 is MNHEY and CDR2 is SVGEGT. The CDR3 consists of 15 residues. Trimming left V 0 bases short and J 6 bases short, with 14 bases between. CDR3 residues: CASSYSTRGSHGYTF. The CDR3 DNA follows: TGTGCCAGCAGTTACTCAACACGAGGGAGTCATGGCTACACCTTC.

Worth noting for this clone: The sample carries other DNA sequences with the same CDR3. This sequence joins TRBV12-3 or TRBV12-4 and TRBJ1-5, with D hard to call. Trimming cost V 3 bases and J 2 bases, with 5 bases left between them. The CDR3 contains 13 residues. The CDR3 nucleotides are TGTGCCAGCAGTTTGCGAGGCAATCAGCCCCAGCATTTT. Its protein is CASSLRGNQPQHF.

The rearrangement links TRBV25-1 to TRBJ1-2, with TRBD1 identical over 11 bases. The CDR3 consists of 16 residues. The germline V gene has CDR1 MGHDK and CDR2 SYGVNS. V lost 3 bases, J lost 8 bases, and 11 bases stayed unmatched. Here the CDR3 DNA reads TGTGCCAGCAGTGAGCCCCGGGACAGGGGGTCGGGCGGCTACACCTTC. Amino acids: CASSEPRDRGSGGYTF.